This T cell receptor beta chain was documented in a study of CD8 T cells in ankylosing spondylitis. Each TCR beta library was made by quantitative 5'-RACE that incorporated molecular barcodes. In TCRdb, the 5' RACE reads were re-called with MiXCR into one record per CDR3 protein. In the table there are around 150,000 distinct CDR3 sequences, roughly 11% of which are singletons. The CDR3 is made up of 15 amino acids. The V gene's germline CDR1 is SGHKS and CDR2 YYEKEE (reference sequence). Trimming cost V 5 bases and J 0 bases, with 12 bases left between them. Details on this clonotype: Its target is not known.

Findings and limits, study-wide: Disease-associated clonotypes exhibited CD8+ identity and were relatively infrequent in peripheral blood. Clones linked to disease were reported to show significant enrichment in matched ankylosing spondylitis synovial fluid.

The gene calls are TRBV5-5 and TRBJ2-1; TRBD2 might be the D (5 bases). The specimen was blood, either unsorted or a sorted T cell fraction (not recorded which). The TCR originated in a male donor with ankylosing spondylitis or in good health (not recorded which). The CDR3 DNA is TGTGCCAGCAGTATAGCGCCGAGCTCCTACAATGAGCAGTTCTTC. Its translation: CASSIAPSSYNEQFF.